A single sample is the source of the 23 T cell receptor beta chains below, sequenced in a study of blood T cell repertoires in COVID-19. Profiling relied on immunoSEQ multiplex PCR, and the TCRdb table lists in-frame clones only, not all of them. The sample consists of roughly 100,000 clones, 80% to 85% of them appearing once. Sequenced: peripheral blood. Receptors were obtained from a woman older than 75 with active or convalescent COVID-19.

The chain employs TRBV5-4 and TRBJ2-6, with D perhaps TRBD2 (5 bases). V was cut by 4 bases and J by 4 bases, with 21 bases left in between. Germline V gene sequence: CDR1 SGHNT, CDR2 YYREEE (reference sequence). This CDR3 spans 18 amino acids. The CDR3 region has the DNA TGTGCCAGCAGCGCATCCGGGAACACGCCTCGGGGGGCCAACGTCCTGACTTTC. Encoded protein: CASSASGNTPRGANVLTF.

The sample holds one count of this clone. This sequence joins TRBV7-2 and TRBJ2-1, with D uncertain. Germline CDR1 reads SGHTA; CDR2 reads FQGNSA. The V and J ends lost 2 bases and 6 bases respectively, with 14 bases between them. This CDR3 is 15 amino acids long. CDR3 sequence (DNA): TGTGCCAGCAGCTTAAGTGGGCAGATAAGCAATGAGCAGTTCTTC. Translated: CASSLSGQISNEQFF.

This clone was seen just once. The chain combines TRBV4-2 with TRBJ1-4; 8 bases align to TRBD1. The CDR3 runs to 18 residues. V was clipped by 7 bases and J by 2 bases; unmatched bases: 15. The germline gives CDR1 LGHNA, CDR2 YNFKEQ. This CDR3 is CASIPRDRGAPTNEKLFF. CDR3 nucleotides: TGTGCCAGCATCCCCCGCGACAGGGGCGCTCCCACTAATGAAAAACTGTTTTTT.

This clone showed up just a few times. The chain is built from TRBV5-4 and TRBJ1-2; D is uncertain. V lost 4 bases to trimming and J lost 8 bases, with 12 bases between them. The CDR3 spans 12 residues. Germline V gene sequence: CDR1 SGHNT, CDR2 YYREEE (reference sequence). For the CDR3, the DNA is TGTGCCAGCAGCCCGCCACGGGGAGGCTACACCTTC. Encoded protein: CASSPPRGGYTF.

This clone was seen just once. This chain connects TRBV30 to TRBJ1-2; TRBD1 matches at 8 bases. The CDR3 consists of 13 residues. The J segment lost 8 bases and the V segment lost 1 base, leaving 6 bases of the junction unmatched. The germline CDR1 and CDR2 sequences are GTSNPN and SVGIG (reference sequence). The CDR3 coding sequence is TGTGCCTGGAGTGCCTCCCGGACAGGGGGCTACACCTTC. It specifies CAWSASRTGGYTF. Together with reference TRBV30 and TRBJ1-2, the CDR3 gives the full variable domain: SQTIHQWPATLVQPVGSPLSLECTVEGTSNPNLYWYRQAAGRGLQLLFYSVGIGQISSEVPQNLSASRPQDRQFILSSKKLLLSDSGFYLCAWSASRTGGYTFGSGTRLTVV.

The gene calls are TRBV7-9 and TRBJ2-5, with 7 bases lining up with TRBD2. Germline CDR1 is SEHNR and CDR2 is FQNEAQ (reference sequence). J gave up 2 bases and V 4 bases, and 10 bases lay outside the gene matches. The CDR3 has 16 residues. CDR3 DNA sequence: TGTGCCAGCAGCTCCCTCCGGCTAGCGGTACAAGAGACCCAGTACTTC. Translation gives CASSSLRLAVQETQYF.

The chain recombines TRBV9 with TRBJ2-7; 8 bases fit TRBD2. V dropped 0 bases and J dropped 3; count of bases not matched to a gene: 8. From germline, CDR1 is SGDLS and CDR2 YYNGEE. There are 16 residues in the CDR3. The CDR3 spells CASSVASVAGNYEQYF. CDR3 nucleotides: TGTGCCAGCAGCGTAGCTTCGGTAGCGGGAAACTACGAGCAGTACTTC.

CDR3 protein: CASSSIQGRIEQYF. DNA for the CDR3: TGTGCCAGCAGCTCGATACAGGGGAGAATCGAGCAGTACTTC. The rearrangement links TRBV5-6 to TRBJ2-7; 7 bases agree with TRBD1. V gave up 3 bases and J gave up 6 bases; unmatched junction bases: 9. CDR1 and CDR2 from the germline V gene are SGHDT and YYEEEE. The CDR3 loop spans 14 amino acids.

The chain joins TRBV5-6 to TRBJ2-1; 10 bases fit TRBD2. The CDR3 is 15 amino acids. V lost 2 bases, J lost 6 bases, and 5 bases stayed unmatched. The germline V gene encodes CDR1 SGHDT and CDR2 YYEEEE. The CDR3 is CASSFSGRAVNEQFF. The CDR3 DNA follows: TGTGCCAGCAGCTTCAGCGGGAGGGCAGTCAATGAGCAGTTCTTC.

This chain connects TRBV27 to TRBJ1-5; no definite D call. The V gene's germline CDR1 is MNHEY and CDR2 SMNVEV (reference sequence). CDR3 size: 14 residues. Trimming shortened V by 2 bases and J by 4 bases, and 9 bases separated the two germline ends. The CDR3 sequence is CASSLRIGNQPQHF. As DNA, the CDR3 is TGTGCCAGCAGTTTAAGAATCGGGAATCAGCCCCAGCATTTT.

V usage is TRBV5-8 and J usage is TRBJ1-5; 8 bases fit TRBD1. The CDR3 is made up of 15 amino acids. Germline V CDR1 and CDR2: SGHTS, YDEGEE. V lost 4 bases to trimming and J lost 3 bases; unmatched junction nucleotides: 6. The CDR3 coding sequence is TGTGCCAGCAGCGACGGACAGGGATTCAATCAGCCCCAGCATTTT. This gives the protein CASSDGQGFNQPQHF.

This rearrangement joins TRBV6-2 or TRBV6-3 to TRBJ1-2; TRBD1 is a possible D gene (6 bases). V was clipped by 2 bases and J by 8 bases, with 9 bases between them. Germline V CDR1 and CDR2: MNHEY, SVGEGT. The CDR3 is 12 residues long. The CDR3 DNA follows: TGTGCCAGCAGTTACGAGGGGGACGGCTACACCTTC. Translation gives CASSYEGDGYTF.

The rearrangement joins TRBV6-2 or TRBV6-3 to TRBJ1-5, with D perhaps matching TRBD1 (6 bases). Germline CDR1 is MNHEY and CDR2 is SVGEGT. Deletions cut 1 base from V and 6 bases from J, with 16 bases between. This CDR3 region has 16 residues. The CDR3 sequence is CASSYFSGTLSQPQHF. Written as DNA, the CDR3 is TGTGCCAGCAGTTACTTCTCCGGGACATTAAGTCAGCCCCAGCATTTT.

J is TRBJ1-3 and V is TRBV5-1; D may be TRBD1 (5 bases). Trimming shortened V by 1 base and J by 3 bases, and 11 bases separated the two germline ends. The CDR3 length is 15 residues. The germline CDR1 and CDR2 sequences are SGHRS and YFSETQ. The CDR3 bases are TGCGCCAGCAGCTTGTCCGGGGGGGATGGAAACACCATATATTTT. It yields the protein CASSLSGGDGNTIYF.

This rearrangement joins TRBV18 to TRBJ1-5, with D unclear. Looked up from germline, CDR1 is KGHSH and CDR2 is LQKENI. The V end was cut by 5 bases, the J end by 2 bases, with 7 bases between. CDR3 size: 13 residues. For the CDR3, the DNA is TGTGCCAGCTCAGAGGTGGGCAATCAGCCCCAGCATTTT. Residues: CASSEVGNQPQHF.

CDR3 DNA sequence: TGTGCCTGGAGTTGGGGGGGGCTTAATTCACCCCTCCACTTT. Its translation is CAWSWGGLNSPLHF. This chain uses TRBV30 with TRBJ1-6; TRBD1 is a possible D gene (6 bases). Germline-derived CDR1 and CDR2 are GTSNPN and SVGIG (reference sequence). V was trimmed by 2 bases and J by 6 bases, leaving 11 bases between them. The CDR3 runs to 14 residues.

V gene TRBV6-5 combines with J gene TRBJ2-2; 11 bases line up with TRBD2. V was pared by 11 bases and J by 5 bases, with 10 bases of the junction left unmatched. The CDR3 contains 15 residues. Germline CDR1 reads MNHEY; CDR2 reads SVGAGI. In nucleotides, the CDR3 is TGTGCCGGTAGCGGGGGGGCCTTGGGGACCGGGGAGCTGTTTTTT. It translates to CAGSGGALGTGELFF.

This rearrangement joins TRBV5-1 to TRBJ2-3; 7 nucleotides match TRBD2. V dropped 0 bases and J dropped 0; count of bases not matched to a gene: 1. The CDR3 consists of 15 residues. CDR1 and CDR2 from the germline V gene are SGHRS and YFSETQ. CDR3 bases: TGCGCCAGCAGCTTGGGCGGGGGAAGCACAGATACGCAGTATTTT. It codes for CASSLGGGSTDTQYF.

This rearrangement joins TRBV29-1 to TRBJ1-2; 7 bases line up with TRBD1. V lost 7 bases, J lost 7 bases, and 15 bases stayed unmatched. The CDR3 has 14 residues. CDR1 and CDR2 from the germline V gene are SQVTM and ANQGSEA. The CDR3 DNA reads TGCAGCGGGGGACAGCCCGATCCGGGGAGTGGCTACACCTTC. This sequence encodes CSGGQPDPGSGYTF.

The CDR3 protein is CASSKRLRQGEDDTGELFF. CDR3 DNA: TGTGCCAGCAGTAAACGGCTTCGACAGGGGGAAGATGACACCGGGGAGCTGTTTTTT. This chain connects TRBV21-1 to TRBJ2-2; the table's TRBD1 call for D was not verified on the DNA. TRBV21-1 is a listed pseudogene. CDR3 length: 19 amino acids.

The V and J genes are TRBV18 and TRBJ1-4; 8 nucleotides agree with TRBD1. The CDR3 consists of 14 residues. V lost 5 bases and J lost 6; bases outside the gene matches: 5. The germline V gene encodes CDR1 KGHSH and CDR2 LQKENI. CDR3 loop: CASSETGADEKLFF. CDR3 bases: TGTGCCAGCTCAGAGACAGGGGCCGATGAAAAACTGTTTTTT. Together with reference TRBV18 and TRBJ1-4, the CDR3 gives the full variable domain: NAGVMQNPRHLVRRRGQEARLRCSPMKGHSHVYWYRQLPEEGLKFMVYLQKENIIDESGMPKERFSAEFPKEGPSILRIQQVVRGDSAAYFCASSETGADEKLFFGSGTQLSVL.

The V call is TRBV7-2, the J call TRBJ2-7; 7 bases align to TRBD2. J lost 6 bases, V lost 6 bases, and 11 bases had no gene match. Germline assignment: CDR1 SGHTA and CDR2 FQGNSA. The CDR3 runs 14 residues. The CDR3 nucleotides are TGTGCCAGCAGAATTAATAGCGGCGGGGGCGAGCAGTACTTC. Protein: CASRINSGGGEQYF.

The J gene is TRBJ2-7, the V gene TRBV30, with D hard to call. Germline CDR1 reads GTSNPN; CDR2 reads SVGIG (reference sequence). The CDR3 runs to 11 residues. V dropped 4 bases and J dropped 0 bases, with 4 bases sitting between them. CDR3 coding DNA: TGTGCCTGGACGGGCTCCTACGAGCAGTACTTC. Its translation: CAWTGSYEQYF.